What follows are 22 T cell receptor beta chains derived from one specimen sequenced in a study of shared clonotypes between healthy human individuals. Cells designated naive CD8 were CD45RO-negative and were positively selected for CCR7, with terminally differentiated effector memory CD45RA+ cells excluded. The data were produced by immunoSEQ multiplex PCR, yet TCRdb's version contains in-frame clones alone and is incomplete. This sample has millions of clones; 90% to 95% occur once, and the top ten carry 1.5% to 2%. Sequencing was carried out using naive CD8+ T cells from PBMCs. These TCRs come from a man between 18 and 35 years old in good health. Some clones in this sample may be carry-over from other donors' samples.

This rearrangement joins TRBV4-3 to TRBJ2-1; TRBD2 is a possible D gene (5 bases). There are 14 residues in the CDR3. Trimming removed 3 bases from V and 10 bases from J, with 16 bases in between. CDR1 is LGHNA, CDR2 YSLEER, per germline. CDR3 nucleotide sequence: TGCGCCAGCAGCCACCGAGGACTCCCTCAAGAGCAGTTCTTC. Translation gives CASSHRGLPQEQFF.

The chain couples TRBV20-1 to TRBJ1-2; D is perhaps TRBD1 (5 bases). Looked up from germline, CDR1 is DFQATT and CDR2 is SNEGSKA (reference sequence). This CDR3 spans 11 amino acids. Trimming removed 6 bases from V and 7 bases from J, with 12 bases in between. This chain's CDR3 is CSAKIQGGYTF. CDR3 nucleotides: TGCAGTGCCAAAATTCAGGGTGGCTACACCTTC.

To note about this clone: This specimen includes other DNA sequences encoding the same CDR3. The CDR3 region is CASSLGLNEQFF. The CDR3 DNA is TGCGCCAGCAGCTTGGGCCTCAATGAGCAGTTCTTC. The V and J genes are TRBV5-1 and TRBJ2-1; D gene uncertain. CDR3 size: 12 residues. The germline CDR1 and CDR2 sequences are SGHRS and YFSETQ. V shed 0 bases and J shed 6 bases, with 4 bases lying between them.

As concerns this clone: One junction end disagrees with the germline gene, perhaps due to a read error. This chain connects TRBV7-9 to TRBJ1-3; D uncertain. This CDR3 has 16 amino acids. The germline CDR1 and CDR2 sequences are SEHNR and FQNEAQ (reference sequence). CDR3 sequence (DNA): TGCGCCAGCAGCCAAGATAAGCCCAGCTCTGGAAACACCATATATTTT. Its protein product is CASSQDKPSSGNTIYF.

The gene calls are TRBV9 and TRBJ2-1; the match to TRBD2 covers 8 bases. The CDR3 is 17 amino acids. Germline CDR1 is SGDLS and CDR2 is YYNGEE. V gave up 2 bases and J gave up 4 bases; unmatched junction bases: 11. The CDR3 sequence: CASSVTAGTSKYNEQFF. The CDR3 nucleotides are TGTGCCAGCAGCGTTACCGCCGGGACTAGTAAGTACAATGAGCAGTTCTTC.

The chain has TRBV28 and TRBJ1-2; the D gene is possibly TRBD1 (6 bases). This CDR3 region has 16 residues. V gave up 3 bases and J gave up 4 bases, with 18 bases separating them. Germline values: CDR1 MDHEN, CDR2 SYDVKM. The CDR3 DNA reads TGTGCCAGCAGTTTGGGGGGCGAGGGCCTCGGCTATGGCTACACCTTC. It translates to CASSLGGEGLGYGYTF.

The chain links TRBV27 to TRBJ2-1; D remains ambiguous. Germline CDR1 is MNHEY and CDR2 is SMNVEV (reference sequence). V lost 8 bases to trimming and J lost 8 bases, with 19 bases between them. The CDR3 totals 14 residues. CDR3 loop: CASRRSFTKDEQFF. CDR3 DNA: TGTGCCAGCCGTAGATCCTTCACTAAGGATGAGCAGTTCTTC.

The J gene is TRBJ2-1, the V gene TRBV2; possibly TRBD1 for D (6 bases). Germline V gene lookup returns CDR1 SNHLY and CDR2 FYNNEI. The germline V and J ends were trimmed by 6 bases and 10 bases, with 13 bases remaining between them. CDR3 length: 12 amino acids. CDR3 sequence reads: CASRSGTPEQFF. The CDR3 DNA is TGTGCCAGCAGATCCGGGACACCCGAGCAGTTCTTC.

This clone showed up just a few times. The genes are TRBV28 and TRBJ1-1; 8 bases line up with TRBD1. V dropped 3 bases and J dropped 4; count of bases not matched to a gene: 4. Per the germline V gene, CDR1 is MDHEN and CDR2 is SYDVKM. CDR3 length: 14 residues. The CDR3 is CASSFRTGRTEAFF. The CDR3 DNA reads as TGTGCCAGCAGTTTTAGGACAGGGCGCACTGAAGCTTTCTTT.

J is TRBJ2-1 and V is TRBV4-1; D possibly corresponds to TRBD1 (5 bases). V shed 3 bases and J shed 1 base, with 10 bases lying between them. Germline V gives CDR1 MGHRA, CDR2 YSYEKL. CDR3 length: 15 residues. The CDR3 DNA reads TGCGCCAGCAGCCATCGACAGACGTCCTACAATGAGCAGTTCTTC. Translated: CASSHRQTSYNEQFF.

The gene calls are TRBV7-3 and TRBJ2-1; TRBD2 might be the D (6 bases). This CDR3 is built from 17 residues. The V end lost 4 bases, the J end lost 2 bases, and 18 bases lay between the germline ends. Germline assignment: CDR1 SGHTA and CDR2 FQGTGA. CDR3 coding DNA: TGTGCCAGCAGCTCTTTGGGGGGTCCAGGCCCCTACAATGAGCAGTTCTTC. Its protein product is CASSSLGGPGPYNEQFF.

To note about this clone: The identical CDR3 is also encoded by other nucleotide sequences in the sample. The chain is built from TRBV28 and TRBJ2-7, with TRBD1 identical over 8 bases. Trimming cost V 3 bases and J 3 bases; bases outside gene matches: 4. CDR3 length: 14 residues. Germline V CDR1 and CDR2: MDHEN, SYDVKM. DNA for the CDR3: TGTGCCAGCAGTTTTGGGACAGGAGGCTACGAGCAGTACTTC. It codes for CASSFGTGGYEQYF.

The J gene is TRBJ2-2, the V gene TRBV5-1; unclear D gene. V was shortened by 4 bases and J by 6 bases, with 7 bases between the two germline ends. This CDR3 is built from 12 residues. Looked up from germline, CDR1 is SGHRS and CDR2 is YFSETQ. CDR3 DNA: TGCGCCAGCAGCATACCCGCCGGGGAGCTGTTTTTT. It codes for CASSIPAGELFF.

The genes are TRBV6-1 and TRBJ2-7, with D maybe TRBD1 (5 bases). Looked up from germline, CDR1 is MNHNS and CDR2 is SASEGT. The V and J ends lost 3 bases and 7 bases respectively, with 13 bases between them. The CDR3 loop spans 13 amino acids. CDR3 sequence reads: CASSDLLGQEQYF. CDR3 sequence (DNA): TGTGCCAGCAGTGACCTCCTCGGACAAGAGCAGTACTTC.

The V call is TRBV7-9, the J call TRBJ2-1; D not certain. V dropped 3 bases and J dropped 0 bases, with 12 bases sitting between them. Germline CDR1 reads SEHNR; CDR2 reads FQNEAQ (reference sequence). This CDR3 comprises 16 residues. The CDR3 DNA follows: TGTGCCAGCAGCTTGTTGCTGGTCGGCTCCTACAATGAGCAGTTCTTC. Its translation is CASSLLLVGSYNEQFF.

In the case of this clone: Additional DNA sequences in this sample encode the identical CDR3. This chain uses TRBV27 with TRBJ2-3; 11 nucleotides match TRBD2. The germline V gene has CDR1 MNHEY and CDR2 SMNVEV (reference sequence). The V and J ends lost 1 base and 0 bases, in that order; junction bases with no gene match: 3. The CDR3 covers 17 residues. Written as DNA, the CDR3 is TGTGCCAGCAGTTTATTGCTAGCGGGAGGTAGCACAGATACGCAGTATTTT. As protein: CASSLLLAGGSTDTQYF.

The CDR3 region has the DNA TGTGCCAGCAGTCCAGGGGGCGAGCCCGGGGAGCTGTTTTTT. Amino acids: CASSPGGEPGELFF. The rearrangement joins TRBV28 to TRBJ2-2, with 8 positions matching TRBD1. The germline V gene encodes CDR1 MDHEN and CDR2 SYDVKM. CDR3 length: 14 residues. V shed 5 bases and J 6 bases; nucleotides not matched to a gene: 5.

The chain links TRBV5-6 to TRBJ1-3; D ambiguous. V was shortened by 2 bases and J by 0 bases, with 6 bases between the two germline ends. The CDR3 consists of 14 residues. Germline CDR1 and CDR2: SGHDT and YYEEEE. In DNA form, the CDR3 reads TGTGCCAGCAGCTTTACGAACTCTGGAAACACCATATATTTT. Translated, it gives CASSFTNSGNTIYF.

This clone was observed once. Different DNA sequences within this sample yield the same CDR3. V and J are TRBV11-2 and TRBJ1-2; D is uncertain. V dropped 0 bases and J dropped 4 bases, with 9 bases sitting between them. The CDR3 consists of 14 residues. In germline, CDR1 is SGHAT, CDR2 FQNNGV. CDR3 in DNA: TGTGCCAGCAGCTTAGATCTGGGCAGCTATGGCTACACCTTC. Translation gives CASSLDLGSYGYTF.

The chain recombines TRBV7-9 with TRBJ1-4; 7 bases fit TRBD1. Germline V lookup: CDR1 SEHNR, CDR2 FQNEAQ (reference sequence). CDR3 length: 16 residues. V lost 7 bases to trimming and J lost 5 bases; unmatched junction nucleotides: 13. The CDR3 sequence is CASKPMTGQGNEKLFF. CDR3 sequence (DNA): TGTGCCAGCAAGCCTATGACAGGGCAGGGAAATGAAAAACTGTTTTTT.

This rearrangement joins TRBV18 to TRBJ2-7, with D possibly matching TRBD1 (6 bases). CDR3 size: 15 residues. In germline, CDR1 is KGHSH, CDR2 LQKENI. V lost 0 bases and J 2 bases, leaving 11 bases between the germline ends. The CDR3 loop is CASSPPTGITYEQYF. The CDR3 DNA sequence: TGTGCCAGCTCACCACCGACAGGAATAACCTACGAGCAGTACTTC.

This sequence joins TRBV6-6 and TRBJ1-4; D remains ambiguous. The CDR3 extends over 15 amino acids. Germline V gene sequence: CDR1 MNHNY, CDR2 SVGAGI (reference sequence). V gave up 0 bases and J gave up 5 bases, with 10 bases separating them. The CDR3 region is CASSYSKAANEKLFF. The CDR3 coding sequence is TGTGCCAGCAGTTACTCGAAGGCAGCGAATGAAAAACTGTTTTTT.